This is a list of T cell receptor beta chains from one sample in a study of a mutant IDH1 vaccine in newly diagnosed glioma. Repertoires were generated with immunoSEQ multiplex PCR, while TCRdb's copy carries only in-frame clones and drops some. The sample has about 28,000 clones; 80% to 85% are singletons. No antigen has been assigned to these receptors. The material sequenced was PBMCs, taken from a glioma patient whose treatment included an IDH1 peptide vaccine. The receptors come from a woman in her thirties with glioma. The CDR3 runs from the conserved cysteine through the conserved F or W. A D gene is named only where the DNA matches it firmly. Size values are once, few and many counts, or a class for expanded clones, and some rows have none.

cdr3_aa	cdr3_nt	j_call	v_call	d_call	clone_size
CATSPYGSEQFF	TGTGCCACCTCGCCCTACGGCAGTGAGCAGTTCTTC	TRBJ2-1	TRBV10-3	-	-
CASRTDQETQYF	TGTGCCAGCAGGACAGACCAAGAGACCCAGTACTTC	TRBJ2-5	TRBV10-3	-	-
CASSFGQLTYEQYF	TGCGCCAGCAGCTTCGGACAGCTAACCTACGAGCAGTACTTC	TRBJ2-7	TRBV5-1	-	-
CASSGSSAETQYF	TGCGCCAGCAGTGGGTCTAGCGCAGAGACCCAGTACTTC	TRBJ2-5	TRBV10-1	-	-
CASSLAGATQETQYF	TGCGCCAGCAGCTTGGCGGGGGCGACCCAAGAGACCCAGTACTTC	TRBJ2-5	TRBV5-1	-	-
CASSPGTSGGWPLNEQFF	TGCGCCAGCAGTCCCGGGACTAGCGGGGGGTGGCCCTTAAATGAGCAGTTCTTC	TRBJ2-1	TRBV10-2	TRBD2	medium-sized
CSASLAVEQYF	TGCAGTGCTAGCCTAGCTGTCGAGCAGTACTTC	TRBJ2-7	TRBV20-1	-	once
CASSPLLTRDIYGYTF	TGTGCCAGCTCACCCCTTCTAACCCGGGACATCTATGGCTACACCTTC	TRBJ1-2	TRBV18	-	-
CASSPRPGDGYTF	TGTGCCAGCAGCCCGCGACCTGGGGATGGCTACACCTTC	TRBJ1-2	TRBV11-2	-	medium-sized
CASTLQGGGKGYTF	TGTGCCAGCACCCTTCAGGGAGGGGGCAAGGGCTACACCTTC	TRBJ1-2	TRBV6-5	TRBD1	-
CASSHIGGGYTF	TGCGCCAGCAGCCATATCGGCGGAGGCTACACCTTC	TRBJ1-2	TRBV4-1	-	-
CASTRLGSYNEQFF	TGTGCCAGCACCAGACTGGGCTCCTACAATGAGCAGTTCTTC	TRBJ2-1	TRBV11-2	-	-
CATQGRNYGYTF	TGTGCCACCCAGGGGCGGAACTATGGCTACACCTTC	TRBJ1-2	TRBV19	-	-
CASSDDINQPQHF	TGTGCCAGCAGTGATGACATCAATCAGCCCCAGCATTTT	TRBJ1-5	TRBV2	-	-
CASSRNIREKLFF	TGTGCCAGCAGCCGTAATATCAGGGAAAAACTGTTTTTT	TRBJ1-4	TRBV14	-	-
CATSRASGQNTEAFF	TGTGCCACCAGCAGAGCTTCGGGACAGAACACTGAAGCTTTCTTT	TRBJ1-1	TRBV15	-	-
CASSPTWGPNTEAFF	TGTGCCAGCAGCCCTACGTGGGGCCCGAACACTGAAGCTTTCTTT	TRBJ1-1	TRBV14	-	-
CASSYLADSNQPQHF	TGTGCCAGCAGTTACTTGGCAGATAGCAATCAGCCCCAGCATTTT	TRBJ1-5	TRBV6-6	-	-
CSVGQNTEAFF	TGCAGCGTTGGACAGAACACTGAAGCTTTCTTT	TRBJ1-1	TRBV29-1	-	few
CASSSDRGLLNTEAFF	TGTGCCAGCAGCTCAGACAGGGGGCTGTTGAACACTGAAGCTTTCTTT	TRBJ1-1	TRBV13	TRBD1	-
CASSQDRSNRGLENIQYF	TGTGCCAGCAGCCAAGATAGGTCAAACAGGGGGTTAGAAAACATTCAGTACTTC	TRBJ2-4	TRBV4-2	TRBD1	-
CASSPRTSANYGYTF	TGTGCCAGCAGCCCTCGGACATCCGCTAACTATGGCTACACCTTC	TRBJ1-2	TRBV7-2	-	-
CASRELDNEQFF	TGTGCCAGCAGAGAGCTTGACAATGAGCAGTTCTTC	TRBJ2-1	TRBV2	-	-
CASTLVRTGDWYNEQFF	TGCGCCAGCACCTTGGTTCGCACAGGGGATTGGTACAATGAGCAGTTCTTC	TRBJ2-1	TRBV5-1	TRBD1	-
CASHVTGAGVDGYTF	TGTGCCAGCCATGTCACAGGGGCAGGAGTGGATGGCTACACCTTC	TRBJ1-2	TRBV2	TRBD1	-
CASSPRPTEAFF	TGTGCCAGCAGCCCCCGGCCCACTGAAGCTTTCTTT	TRBJ1-1	TRBV7-9	-	-
CASNSPGRRNSPLHF	TGTGCCAGCAACTCGCCCGGGAGACGCAATTCACCCCTCCACTTT	TRBJ1-6	TRBV28	-	-
CASSPGGMVNTEAFF	TGCGCCAGCAGCCCGGGGGGGATGGTGAACACTGAAGCTTTCTTT	TRBJ1-1	TRBV5-1	-	-
CASSLGDRTSGNTIYF	TGCGCCAGCAGCTTGGGCGACAGGACCTCTGGAAACACCATATATTTT	TRBJ1-3	TRBV5-1	-	-
CAISMGRYSYEQYF	TGTGCCATCAGTATGGGACGGTATTCCTACGAGCAGTACTTC	TRBJ2-7	TRBV10-3	-	-
CASSQGGGGRYGYTF	TGCGCCAGCAGCCAAGGGGGCGGAGGACGCTATGGCTACACCTTC	TRBJ1-2	TRBV4-1	-	-
CASSSGQGARSNYGYTF	TGTGCCAGCAGTTCAGGACAGGGGGCTCGTTCTAACTATGGCTACACCTTC	TRBJ1-2	TRBV27	TRBD1	-
CASSLESRLKTGEQYF	TGTGCCAGCAGCTTGGAAAGCCGGCTCAAAACGGGGGAGCAGTACTTC	TRBJ2-7	TRBV5-5	-	-
CASSHGTGNTEAFF	TGTGCCAGCAGCCACGGGACGGGGAACACTGAAGCTTTCTTT	TRBJ1-1	TRBV7-2	-	-
CASSFSADTEAFF	TGTGCCAGCAGCTTTAGTGCGGACACTGAAGCTTTCTTT	TRBJ1-1	TRBV7-9	-	-
CASSGSRDRGHWELFF	TGTGCCAGCAGTGGTTCCCGGGACAGGGGGCACTGGGAGCTGTTTTTT	TRBJ2-2	TRBV6-6	TRBD1	-
CASSSPQTGPINGYTF	TGTGCCAGCAGCTCCCCCCAGACAGGGCCAATTAATGGCTACACCTTC	TRBJ1-2	TRBV5-4	TRBD1	-
CASSARTPEQYF	TGTGCCAGCAGCGCTCGGACTCCCGAGCAGTACTTC	TRBJ2-7	TRBV14	-	few
CASGVVPPGLAGGRTEQFF	TGTGCCAGTGGCGTGGTCCCCCCGGGACTAGCGGGAGGGCGCACTGAGCAGTTCTTC	TRBJ2-1	TRBV7-2	TRBD2	-
CAWSGGSANTGELFF	TGTGCCTGGAGTGGCGGGTCCGCGAACACCGGGGAGCTGTTTTTT	TRBJ2-2	TRBV30	-	-